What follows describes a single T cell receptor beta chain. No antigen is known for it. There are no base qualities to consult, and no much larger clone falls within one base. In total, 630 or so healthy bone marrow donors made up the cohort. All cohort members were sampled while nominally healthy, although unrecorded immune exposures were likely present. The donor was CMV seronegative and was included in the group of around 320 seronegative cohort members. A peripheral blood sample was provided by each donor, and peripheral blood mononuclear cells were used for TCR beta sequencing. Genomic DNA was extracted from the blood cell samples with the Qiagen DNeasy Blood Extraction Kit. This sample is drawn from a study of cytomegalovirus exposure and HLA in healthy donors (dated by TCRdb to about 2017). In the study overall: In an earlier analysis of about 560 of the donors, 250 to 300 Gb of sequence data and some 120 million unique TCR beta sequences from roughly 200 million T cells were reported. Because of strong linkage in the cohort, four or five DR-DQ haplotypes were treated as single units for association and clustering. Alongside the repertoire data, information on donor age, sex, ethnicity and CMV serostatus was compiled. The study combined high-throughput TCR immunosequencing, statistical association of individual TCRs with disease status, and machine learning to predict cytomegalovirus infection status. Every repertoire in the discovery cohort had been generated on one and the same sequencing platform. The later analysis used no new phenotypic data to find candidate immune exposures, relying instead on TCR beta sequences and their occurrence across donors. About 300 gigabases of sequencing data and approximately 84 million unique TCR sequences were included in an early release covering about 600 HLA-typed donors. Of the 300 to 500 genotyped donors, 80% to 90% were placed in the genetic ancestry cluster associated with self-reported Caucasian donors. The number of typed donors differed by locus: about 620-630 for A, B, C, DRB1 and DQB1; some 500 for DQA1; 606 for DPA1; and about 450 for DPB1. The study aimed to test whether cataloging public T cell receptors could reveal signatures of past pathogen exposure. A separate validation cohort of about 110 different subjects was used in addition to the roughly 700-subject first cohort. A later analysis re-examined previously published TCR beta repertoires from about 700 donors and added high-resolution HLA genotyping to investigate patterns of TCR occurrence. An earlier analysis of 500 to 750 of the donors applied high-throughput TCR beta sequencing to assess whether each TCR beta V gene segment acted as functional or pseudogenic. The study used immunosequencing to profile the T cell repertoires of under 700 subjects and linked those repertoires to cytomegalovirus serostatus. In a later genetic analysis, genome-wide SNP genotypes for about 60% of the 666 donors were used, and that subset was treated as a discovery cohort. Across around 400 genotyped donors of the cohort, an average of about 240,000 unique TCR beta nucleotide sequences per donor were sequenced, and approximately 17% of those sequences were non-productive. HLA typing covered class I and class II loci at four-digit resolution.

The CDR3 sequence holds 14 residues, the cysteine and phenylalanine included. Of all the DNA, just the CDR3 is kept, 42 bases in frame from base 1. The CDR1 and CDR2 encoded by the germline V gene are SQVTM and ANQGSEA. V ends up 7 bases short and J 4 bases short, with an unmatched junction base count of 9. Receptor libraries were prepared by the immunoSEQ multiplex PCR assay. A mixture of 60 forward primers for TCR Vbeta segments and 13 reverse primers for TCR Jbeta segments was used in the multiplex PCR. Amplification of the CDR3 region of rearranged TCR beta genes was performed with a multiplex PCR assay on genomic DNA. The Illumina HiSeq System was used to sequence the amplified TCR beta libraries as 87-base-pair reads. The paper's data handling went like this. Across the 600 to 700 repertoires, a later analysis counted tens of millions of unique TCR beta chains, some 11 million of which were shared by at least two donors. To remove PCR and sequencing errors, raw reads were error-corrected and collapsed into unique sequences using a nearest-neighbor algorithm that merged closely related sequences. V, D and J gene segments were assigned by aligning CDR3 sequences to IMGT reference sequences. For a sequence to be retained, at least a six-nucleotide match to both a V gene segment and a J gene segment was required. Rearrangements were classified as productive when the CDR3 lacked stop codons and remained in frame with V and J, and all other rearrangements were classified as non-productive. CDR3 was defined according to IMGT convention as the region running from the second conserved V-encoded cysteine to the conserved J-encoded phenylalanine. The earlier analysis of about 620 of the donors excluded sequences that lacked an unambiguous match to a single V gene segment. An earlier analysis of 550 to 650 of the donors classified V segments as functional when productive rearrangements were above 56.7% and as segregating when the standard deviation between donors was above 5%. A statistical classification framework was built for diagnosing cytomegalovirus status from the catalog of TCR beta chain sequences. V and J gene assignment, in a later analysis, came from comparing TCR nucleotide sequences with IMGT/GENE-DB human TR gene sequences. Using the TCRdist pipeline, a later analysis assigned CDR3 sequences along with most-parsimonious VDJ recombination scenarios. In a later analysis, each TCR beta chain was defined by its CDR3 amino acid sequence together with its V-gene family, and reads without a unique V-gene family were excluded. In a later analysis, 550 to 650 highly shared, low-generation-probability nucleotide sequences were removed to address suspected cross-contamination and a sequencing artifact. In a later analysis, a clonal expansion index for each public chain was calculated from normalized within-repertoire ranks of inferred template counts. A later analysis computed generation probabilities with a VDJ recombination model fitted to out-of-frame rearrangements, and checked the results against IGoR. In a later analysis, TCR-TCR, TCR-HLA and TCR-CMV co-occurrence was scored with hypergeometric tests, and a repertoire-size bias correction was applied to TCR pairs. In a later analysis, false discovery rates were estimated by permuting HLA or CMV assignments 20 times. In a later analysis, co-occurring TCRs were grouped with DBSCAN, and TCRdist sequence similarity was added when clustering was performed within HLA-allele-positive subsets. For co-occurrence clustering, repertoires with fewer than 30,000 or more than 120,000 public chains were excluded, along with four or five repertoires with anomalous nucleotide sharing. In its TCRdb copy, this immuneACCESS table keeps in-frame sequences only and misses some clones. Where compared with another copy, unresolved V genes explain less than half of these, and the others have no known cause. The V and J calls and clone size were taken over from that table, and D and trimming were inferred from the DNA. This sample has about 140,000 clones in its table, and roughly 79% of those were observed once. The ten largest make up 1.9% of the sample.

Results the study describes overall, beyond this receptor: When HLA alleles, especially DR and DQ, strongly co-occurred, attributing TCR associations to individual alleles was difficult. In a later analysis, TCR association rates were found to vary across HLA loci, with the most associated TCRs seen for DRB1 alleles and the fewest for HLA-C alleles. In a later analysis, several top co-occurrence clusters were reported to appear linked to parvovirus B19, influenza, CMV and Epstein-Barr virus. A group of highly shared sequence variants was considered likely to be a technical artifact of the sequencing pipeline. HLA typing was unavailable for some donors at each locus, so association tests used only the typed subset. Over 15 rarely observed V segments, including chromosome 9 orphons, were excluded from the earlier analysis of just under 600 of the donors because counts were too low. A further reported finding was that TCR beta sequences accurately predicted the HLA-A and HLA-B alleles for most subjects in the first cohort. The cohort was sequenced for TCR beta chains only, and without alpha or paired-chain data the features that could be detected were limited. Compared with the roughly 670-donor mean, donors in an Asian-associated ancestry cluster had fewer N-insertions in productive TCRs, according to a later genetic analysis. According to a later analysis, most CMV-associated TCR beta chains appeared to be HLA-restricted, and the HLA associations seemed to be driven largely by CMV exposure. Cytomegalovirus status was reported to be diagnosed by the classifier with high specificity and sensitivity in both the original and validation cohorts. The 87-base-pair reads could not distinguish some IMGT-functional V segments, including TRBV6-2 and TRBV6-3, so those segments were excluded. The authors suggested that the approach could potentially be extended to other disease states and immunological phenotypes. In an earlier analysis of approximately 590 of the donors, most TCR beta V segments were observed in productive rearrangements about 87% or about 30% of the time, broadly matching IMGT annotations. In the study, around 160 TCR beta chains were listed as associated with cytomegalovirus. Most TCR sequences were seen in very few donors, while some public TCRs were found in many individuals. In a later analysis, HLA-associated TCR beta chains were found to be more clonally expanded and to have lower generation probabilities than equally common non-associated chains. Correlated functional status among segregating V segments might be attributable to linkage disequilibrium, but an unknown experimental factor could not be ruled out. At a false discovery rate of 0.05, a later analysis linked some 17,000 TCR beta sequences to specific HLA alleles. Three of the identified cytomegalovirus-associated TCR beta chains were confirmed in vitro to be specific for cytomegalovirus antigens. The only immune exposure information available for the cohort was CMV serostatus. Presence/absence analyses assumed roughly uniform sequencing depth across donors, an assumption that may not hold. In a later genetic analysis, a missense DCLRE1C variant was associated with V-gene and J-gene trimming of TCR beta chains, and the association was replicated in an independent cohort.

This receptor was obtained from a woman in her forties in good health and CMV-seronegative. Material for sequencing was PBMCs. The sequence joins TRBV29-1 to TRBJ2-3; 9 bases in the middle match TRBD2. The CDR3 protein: CSAAGGRGADTQYF. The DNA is TGCAGCGCCGCGGGGGGGAGGGGGGCAGATACGCAGTATTTT.